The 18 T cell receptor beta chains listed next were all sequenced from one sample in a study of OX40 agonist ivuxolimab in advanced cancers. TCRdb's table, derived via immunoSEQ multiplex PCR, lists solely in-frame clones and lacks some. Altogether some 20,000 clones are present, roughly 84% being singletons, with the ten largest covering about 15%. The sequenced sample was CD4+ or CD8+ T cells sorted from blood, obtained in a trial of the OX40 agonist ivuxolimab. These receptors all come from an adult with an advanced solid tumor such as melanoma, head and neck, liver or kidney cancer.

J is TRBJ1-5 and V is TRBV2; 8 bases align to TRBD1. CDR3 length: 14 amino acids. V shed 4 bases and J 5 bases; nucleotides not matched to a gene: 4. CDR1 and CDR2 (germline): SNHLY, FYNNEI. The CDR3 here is CASSGGQGYQPQHF. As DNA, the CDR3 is TGTGCCAGCAGTGGTGGACAGGGCTATCAGCCCCAGCATTTT.

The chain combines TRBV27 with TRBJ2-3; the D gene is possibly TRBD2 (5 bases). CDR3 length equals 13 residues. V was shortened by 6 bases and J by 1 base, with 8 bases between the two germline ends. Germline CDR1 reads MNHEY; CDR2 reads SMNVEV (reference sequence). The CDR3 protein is CASRADGTDTQYF. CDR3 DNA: TGTGCCAGCAGAGCGGACGGCACAGATACGCAGTATTTT.

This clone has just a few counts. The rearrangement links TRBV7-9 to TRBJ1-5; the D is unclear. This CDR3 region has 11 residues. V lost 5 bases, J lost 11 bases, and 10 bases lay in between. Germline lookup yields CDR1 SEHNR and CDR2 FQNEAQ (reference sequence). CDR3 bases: TGTGCCAGCAGCGACATCGGGGCCCAGCATTTT. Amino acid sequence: CASSDIGAQHF.

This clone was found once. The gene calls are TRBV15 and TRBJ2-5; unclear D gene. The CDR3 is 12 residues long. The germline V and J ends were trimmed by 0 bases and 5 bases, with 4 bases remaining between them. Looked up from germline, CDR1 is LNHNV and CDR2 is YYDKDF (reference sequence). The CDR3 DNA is TGTGCCACCAGCAGAGATCGCGAGACCCAGTACTTC. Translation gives CATSRDRETQYF.

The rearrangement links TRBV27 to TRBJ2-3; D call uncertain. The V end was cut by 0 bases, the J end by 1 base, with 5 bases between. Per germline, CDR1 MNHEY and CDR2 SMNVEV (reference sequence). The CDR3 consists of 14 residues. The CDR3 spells CASSLSIGTDTQYF. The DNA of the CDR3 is TGTGCCAGCAGTTTATCGATAGGCACAGATACGCAGTATTTT.

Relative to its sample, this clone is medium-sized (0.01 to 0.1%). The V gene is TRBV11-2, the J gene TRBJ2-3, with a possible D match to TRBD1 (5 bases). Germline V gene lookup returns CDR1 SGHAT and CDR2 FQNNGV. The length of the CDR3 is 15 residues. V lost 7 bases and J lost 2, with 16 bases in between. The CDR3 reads CASNPKGLFTDTQYF. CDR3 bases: TGTGCCAGCAATCCAAAGGGGCTTTTCACAGATACGCAGTATTTT.

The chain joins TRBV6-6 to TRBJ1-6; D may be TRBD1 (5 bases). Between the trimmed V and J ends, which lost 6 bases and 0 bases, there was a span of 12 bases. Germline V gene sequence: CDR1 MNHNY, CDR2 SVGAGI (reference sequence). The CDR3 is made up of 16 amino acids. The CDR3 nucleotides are TGTGCCAGCAGCAACCCAGGGAGCTCCTATAATTCACCCCTCCACTTT. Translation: CASSNPGSSYNSPLHF.

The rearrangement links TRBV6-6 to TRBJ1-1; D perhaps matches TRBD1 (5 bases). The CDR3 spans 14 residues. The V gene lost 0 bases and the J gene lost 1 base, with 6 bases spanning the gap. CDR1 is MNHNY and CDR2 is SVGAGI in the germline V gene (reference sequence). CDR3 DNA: TGTGCCAGCAGTTACTCCGGGGGGAACACTGAAGCTTTCTTT. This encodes CASSYSGGNTEAFF.

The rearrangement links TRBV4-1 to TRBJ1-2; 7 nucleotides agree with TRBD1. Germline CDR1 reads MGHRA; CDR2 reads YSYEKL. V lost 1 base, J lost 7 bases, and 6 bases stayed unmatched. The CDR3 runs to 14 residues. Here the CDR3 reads CASSQGLAGGGYTF. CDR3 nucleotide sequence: TGCGCCAGCAGCCAAGGATTGGCAGGGGGTGGCTACACCTTC.

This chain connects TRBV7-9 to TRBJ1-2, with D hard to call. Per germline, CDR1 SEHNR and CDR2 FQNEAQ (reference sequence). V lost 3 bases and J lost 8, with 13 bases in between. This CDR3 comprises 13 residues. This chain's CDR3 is CASSFPQTGGYTF. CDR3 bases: TGTGCCAGCAGCTTTCCGCAGACGGGGGGCTACACCTTC.

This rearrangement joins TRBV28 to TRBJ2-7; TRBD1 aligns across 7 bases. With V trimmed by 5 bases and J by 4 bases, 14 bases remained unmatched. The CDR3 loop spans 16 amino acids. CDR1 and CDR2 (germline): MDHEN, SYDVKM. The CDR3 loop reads CASSGVRGRLRYEQYF. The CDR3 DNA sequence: TGTGCCAGCAGTGGAGTTAGGGGGCGATTGCGGTACGAGCAGTACTTC.

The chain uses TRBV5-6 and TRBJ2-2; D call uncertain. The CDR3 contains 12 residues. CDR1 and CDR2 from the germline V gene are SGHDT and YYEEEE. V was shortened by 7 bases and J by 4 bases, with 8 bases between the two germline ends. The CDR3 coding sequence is TGTGCCAGCCAATGGGGCACCGGGGAGCTGTTTTTT. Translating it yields CASQWGTGELFF.

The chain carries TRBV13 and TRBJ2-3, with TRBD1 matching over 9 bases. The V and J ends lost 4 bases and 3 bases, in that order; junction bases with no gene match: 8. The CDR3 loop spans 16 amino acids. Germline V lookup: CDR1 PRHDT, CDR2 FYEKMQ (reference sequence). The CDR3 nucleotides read TGTGCCAGCAGCTCCAACAGGGGGCGCGGGACAGATACGCAGTATTTT. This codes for CASSSNRGRGTDTQYF.

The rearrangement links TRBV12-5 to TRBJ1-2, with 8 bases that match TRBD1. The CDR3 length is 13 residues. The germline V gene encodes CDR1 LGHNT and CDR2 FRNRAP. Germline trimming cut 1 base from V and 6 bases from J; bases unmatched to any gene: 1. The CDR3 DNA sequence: TGTGCTAGTGGTTTGGCCAGGGGGCATGGCTACACCTTC. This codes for CASGLARGHGYTF.

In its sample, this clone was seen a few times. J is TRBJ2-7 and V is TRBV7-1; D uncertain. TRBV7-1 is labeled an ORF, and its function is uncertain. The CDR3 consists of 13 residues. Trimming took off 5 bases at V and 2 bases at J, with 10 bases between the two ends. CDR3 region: CASSEGQAYEQYF. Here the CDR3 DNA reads TGTGCCAGCAGCGAAGGTCAGGCCTACGAGCAGTACTTC.

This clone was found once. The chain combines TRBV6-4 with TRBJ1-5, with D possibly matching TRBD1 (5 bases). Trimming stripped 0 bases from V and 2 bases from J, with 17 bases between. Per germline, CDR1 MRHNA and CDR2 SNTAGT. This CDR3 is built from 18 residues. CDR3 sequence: CASSDSTTGQGRNQPQHF. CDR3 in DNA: TGTGCCAGCAGTGACTCGACCACCGGGCAGGGACGCAATCAGCCCCAGCATTTT.

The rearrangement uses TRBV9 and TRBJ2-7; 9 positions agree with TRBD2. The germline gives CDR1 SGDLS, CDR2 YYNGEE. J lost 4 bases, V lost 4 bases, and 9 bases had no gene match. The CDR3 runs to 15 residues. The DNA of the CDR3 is TGTGCCAGCAGCACCGCGGGGGGGGCGATTTACGAGCAGTACTTC. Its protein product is CASSTAGGAIYEQYF.

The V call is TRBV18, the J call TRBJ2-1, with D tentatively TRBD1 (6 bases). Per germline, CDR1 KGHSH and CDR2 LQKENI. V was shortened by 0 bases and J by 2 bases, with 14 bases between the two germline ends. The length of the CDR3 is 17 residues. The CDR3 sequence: CASSPPGSGAPYNEQFF. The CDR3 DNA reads TGTGCCAGCTCACCACCGGGTTCAGGGGCCCCCTACAATGAGCAGTTCTTC. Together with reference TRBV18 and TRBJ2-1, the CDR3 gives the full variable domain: NAGVMQNPRHLVRRRGQEARLRCSPMKGHSHVYWYRQLPEEGLKFMVYLQKENIIDESGMPKERFSAEFPKEGPSILRIQQVVRGDSAAYFCASSPPGSGAPYNEQFFGPGTRLTVL.